This is a list of T cell receptor beta chains from one sample in a study of blood T cell repertoires in COVID-19. Using immunoSEQ multiplex PCR, the repertoire was profiled, and TCRdb retains in-frame clones only, with some absent. The profile shows over 200,000 clones, approximately 83% of them singletons. Sequenced material: peripheral blood. The receptors derive from a man aged 45 to 65 with active or convalescent COVID-19. CDR3s include the opening cysteine and the closing phenylalanine or tryptophan. D genes are given only for firm matches. Part of the rows lack a size; the others show once, few, many or a class for expanded clones.

cdr3_nt: TGTGCCAGCAGTCCGACAGGAGGCTCCTACGAGCAGTACTTC
cdr3_aa: CASSPTGGSYEQYF
clone_size: few
v_call: TRBV28
d_call: .
j_call: TRBJ2-7

cdr3_nt: TGCGCCAGCAAGCGGGGGGATAGCTCCTACAATGAGCAGTTCTTC
cdr3_aa: CASKRGDSSYNEQFF
clone_size: .
v_call: TRBV5-1
d_call: TRBD2
j_call: TRBJ2-1

cdr3_nt: TGTGCCAGCAGTTCCTACGGGGAGGTGAACACTGAAGCTTTCTTT
cdr3_aa: CASSSYGEVNTEAFF
clone_size: .
v_call: TRBV6-5
d_call: .
j_call: TRBJ1-1

cdr3_nt: TGTGCCACCAGTGATGCGGACAGGGGCGAGCAGTACTTC
cdr3_aa: CATSDADRGEQYF
clone_size: .
v_call: TRBV24-1
d_call: TRBD1
j_call: TRBJ2-7

cdr3_nt: TGTGCCAGCAGCTTAACTGAGAGTCGCTTTTGGTCCGAGCAGTACTTC
cdr3_aa: CASSLTESRFWSEQYF
clone_size: once
v_call: TRBV11-2
d_call: .
j_call: TRBJ2-7

cdr3_nt: TGTGCCAGTAAACTCTCGGGACAGGGTGGCTACACCTTC
cdr3_aa: CASKLSGQGGYTF
clone_size: once
v_call: TRBV27
d_call: TRBD1
j_call: TRBJ1-2

cdr3_nt: TGTGCCTGGATTTGGGGAGCGAACGCTGAAGCTTTCTTT
cdr3_aa: CAWIWGANAEAFF
clone_size: .
v_call: TRBV30
d_call: .
j_call: TRBJ1-1

cdr3_nt: TGTGCCGCCCAGGGCAGCGCCACTAACTATGGCTACACCTTC
cdr3_aa: CAAQGSATNYGYTF
clone_size: .
v_call: TRBV19
d_call: .
j_call: TRBJ1-2

cdr3_nt: TGTGCCTGGAGTGGGACAGGTACCGGGGAGCTGTTTTTT
cdr3_aa: CAWSGTGTGELFF
clone_size: .
v_call: TRBV30
d_call: TRBD1
j_call: TRBJ2-2

cdr3_nt: TGTGCCAGCAGCTTAGGGGCCGCCGGACTTTTAGAGACCCAGTACTTC
cdr3_aa: CASSLGAAGLLETQYF
clone_size: .
v_call: TRBV7-7
d_call: .
j_call: TRBJ2-5

cdr3_nt: TGTGCCTGGAGTGGAGACAGCGGGGAGCAGTACTTC
cdr3_aa: CAWSGDSGEQYF
clone_size: .
v_call: TRBV30
d_call: .
j_call: TRBJ2-7

cdr3_nt: TGTGCCAGCAGTTTTGCAGGGGTCCAGCCCCAGCATTTT
cdr3_aa: CASSFAGVQPQHF
clone_size: .
v_call: TRBV28
d_call: .
j_call: TRBJ1-5

cdr3_nt: TGTGCCAGCAACCAACGGAGCTACGAGCAGTACTTC
cdr3_aa: CASNQRSYEQYF
clone_size: few
v_call: TRBV5-8
d_call: .
j_call: TRBJ2-7

cdr3_nt: TGTGCCAGCAGCCAGGGACTAGCGGCTACCTACGAGCAGTACTTC
cdr3_aa: CASSQGLAATYEQYF
clone_size: once
v_call: TRBV7-9
d_call: TRBD2
j_call: TRBJ2-7

cdr3_nt: TGTGCCAGCAGCCAGCGGAGGGCCCGCTCTGGAAACACCATATATTTT
cdr3_aa: CASSQRRARSGNTIYF
clone_size: .
v_call: TRBV4-2
d_call: .
j_call: TRBJ1-3

cdr3_nt: TGTGCCAGCAGTGAAGCGGGACAGGGGGTGGACTACGAGCAGTACTTC
cdr3_aa: CASSEAGQGVDYEQYF
clone_size: .
v_call: TRBV6-1
d_call: TRBD1
j_call: TRBJ2-7

cdr3_nt: TGTGCCTGGAGGACCGGGGGTGGTAGCTCACCCCTCCACTTT
cdr3_aa: CAWRTGGGSSPLHF
clone_size: .
v_call: TRBV30
d_call: .
j_call: TRBJ1-6

cdr3_nt: TGTGCCAGCAGTGAAACTGGGCCAAAACCCCTCCACTTT
cdr3_aa: CASSETGPKPLHF
clone_size: .
v_call: TRBV2
d_call: .
j_call: TRBJ1-6

cdr3_nt: TGTGCCAGCCGGGACAGGGGTTATGAGCAGTTCTTC
cdr3_aa: CASRDRGYEQFF
clone_size: .
v_call: TRBV5-6
d_call: TRBD1
j_call: TRBJ2-1

cdr3_nt: TGTGCCAGCAGATCCGGGACAGGGAGTTACAATGAGCAGTTCTTC
cdr3_aa: CASRSGTGSYNEQFF
clone_size: .
v_call: TRBV7-2
d_call: TRBD1
j_call: TRBJ2-1

cdr3_nt: TGTGCCAGCAGCATAGGAGCGGTACATCAAGAGACCCAGTACTTC
cdr3_aa: CASSIGAVHQETQYF
clone_size: .
v_call: TRBV14
d_call: .
j_call: TRBJ2-5

cdr3_nt: TGTGCCAGCAGCTTAGACAAGGGGGCAGGGTCCGAGCAGTACTTC
cdr3_aa: CASSLDKGAGSEQYF
clone_size: .
v_call: TRBV7-6
d_call: TRBD1
j_call: TRBJ2-7

cdr3_nt: TGTGCCAGCAGCGAGACGGAAAGGGAGACAGCTTTCTTT
cdr3_aa: CASSETERETAFF
clone_size: .
v_call: TRBV4-2
d_call: .
j_call: TRBJ1-1

cdr3_nt: TGTGCCAGCAGCCGCGGACAGTCCTACAATGAGCAGTTCTTC
cdr3_aa: CASSRGQSYNEQFF
clone_size: .
v_call: TRBV6-5
d_call: .
j_call: TRBJ2-1

cdr3_nt: TGCGCCAGCAGCCCTTTACAGGGGGCGCCGGGAGGCTACACCTTC
cdr3_aa: CASSPLQGAPGGYTF
clone_size: .
v_call: TRBV4-1
d_call: TRBD1
j_call: TRBJ1-2

cdr3_nt: TGTGCCAGCAGCTTAGGGCCGCACAGGGGGCGGAATCAGCCCCAGCATTTT
cdr3_aa: CASSLGPHRGRNQPQHF
clone_size: .
v_call: TRBV5-4
d_call: TRBD1
j_call: TRBJ1-5

cdr3_nt: TGTGCCAGCAGCCTGAACCCAGGATCCGCTAACTATGGCTACACCTTC
cdr3_aa: CASSLNPGSANYGYTF
clone_size: .
v_call: TRBV5-8
d_call: .
j_call: TRBJ1-2

cdr3_nt: TGCGCCAGCAGCCCGGGGGGTAAGGGGACTTACACTGAAGCTTTCTTT
cdr3_aa: CASSPGGKGTYTEAFF
clone_size: .
v_call: TRBV4-1
d_call: .
j_call: TRBJ1-1

cdr3_nt: TGCGCCAGCAGCTTGGCCTTACAGACTGGAAACACCATATATTTT
cdr3_aa: CASSLALQTGNTIYF
clone_size: .
v_call: TRBV5-1
d_call: .
j_call: TRBJ1-3

cdr3_nt: TGTGCCAGAAGCTTGGCTGCCGGACAGGGGCGCTACGAGCAGTACTTC
cdr3_aa: CARSLAAGQGRYEQYF
clone_size: once
v_call: TRBV5-3
d_call: TRBD1
j_call: TRBJ2-7

cdr3_nt: TGTGCCAGCTCACCGGGACACCAATCGGGCACTGAAGCTTTCTTT
cdr3_aa: CASSPGHQSGTEAFF
clone_size: .
v_call: TRBV18
d_call: .
j_call: TRBJ1-1

cdr3_nt: TGTGCCAGCAGTTTAACAGGGGGCGGCAATCAGCCCCAGCATTTT
cdr3_aa: CASSLTGGGNQPQHF
clone_size: .
v_call: TRBV28
d_call: TRBD1
j_call: TRBJ1-5

cdr3_nt: TGTGCCAGCACCCTCGGAGGGAGGTGGTACTTC
cdr3_aa: CASTLGGRWYF
clone_size: .
v_call: TRBV6-5
d_call: .
j_call: TRBJ2-5

cdr3_nt: TGTGCCAGCAGCCTTAATGCAGGGGTCCGCACAGATACGCAGTATTTT
cdr3_aa: CASSLNAGVRTDTQYF
clone_size: .
v_call: TRBV7-8
d_call: .
j_call: TRBJ2-3

cdr3_nt: TGTGCCAGCAGCGCCGACAGGGGTTTCAGGCAAGAGACCCAGTACTTC
cdr3_aa: CASSADRGFRQETQYF
clone_size: .
v_call: TRBV9
d_call: TRBD1
j_call: TRBJ2-5

cdr3_nt: TGTGCCAGCAGCAGAATGACAGGTCAGCCCCAGCATTTT
cdr3_aa: CASSRMTGQPQHF
clone_size: .
v_call: TRBV5-5
d_call: .
j_call: TRBJ1-5

cdr3_nt: TGTGCCAGCAGTGACGGACAGTTCTCCTACGAGCAGTACTTC
cdr3_aa: CASSDGQFSYEQYF
clone_size: .
v_call: TRBV6-1
d_call: .
j_call: TRBJ2-7

cdr3_nt: TGTGCCAGCAGTTACTCGACAGGGACTTATGAAAAACTGTTTTTT
cdr3_aa: CASSYSTGTYEKLFF
clone_size: .
v_call: TRBV6-5
d_call: TRBD1
j_call: TRBJ1-4

cdr3_nt: TGTGCCAGCAGTGAACAGGGTGGTCAGCCCCAGCATTTT
cdr3_aa: CASSEQGGQPQHF
clone_size: .
v_call: TRBV6-1
d_call: .
j_call: TRBJ1-5

cdr3_nt: TGTGCAAGTCGCTTAGTCGGGAGCGGGGTTCGAGATACGCAGTATTTT
cdr3_aa: CASRLVGSGVRDTQYF
clone_size: .
v_call: TRBV12-2
d_call: .
j_call: TRBJ2-3

cdr3_nt: TGTGCCAGCAGCTCTCAAAGGTGGGCCAACAATGAGCAGTTCTTC
cdr3_aa: CASSSQRWANNEQFF
clone_size: .
v_call: TRBV7-8
d_call: .
j_call: TRBJ2-1